The rows below give T cell receptor beta chains drawn from one sample of a study of tumor and adjacent non-tumor tissue in lung cancer. Each CDR3 protein gets one entry after TCRdb re-called the multiplex PCR reads with MiXCR. The table has over 110,000 distinct CDR3 sequences, around 65% seen once. Sequencing input: lung tumor tissue. These receptors originate from a man aged 60 to 75 with small cell lung cancer. The CDR3 runs from the conserved cysteine through the conserved F or W. D genes are given only for firm matches. A row's size may be missing; if present it is once, few, many or a size class.

CDR3aa: CASTGASDSPLHF
CDR3nt: TGTGCCAGCACTGGCGCCAGTGATTCACCCCTCCACTTT
d_gene: NA
abundance: few
v_gene: TRBV6-5
j_gene: TRBJ1-6

CDR3aa: CASREGGYNTDTQYF
CDR3nt: TGTGCCAGCAGGGAGGGGGGGTATAACACTGATACGCAGTATTTT
d_gene: NA
abundance: NA
v_gene: TRBV6-1
j_gene: TRBJ2-3

CDR3aa: CASSPSGAPYEQFF
CDR3nt: TGTGCCAGCAGTCCCTCGGGGGCCCCTTATGAGCAGTTCTTC
d_gene: NA
abundance: few
v_gene: TRBV6-6
j_gene: TRBJ2-1

CDR3aa: CSVGLGARRPVYTF
CDR3nt: TGCAGCGTCGGGCTGGGGGCGAGACGTCCCGTCTACACCTTC
d_gene: NA
abundance: NA
v_gene: TRBV29-1
j_gene: TRBJ1-2

CDR3aa: CACNLRAEKLFF
CDR3nt: TGTGCCTGCAACTTACGGGCAGAAAAACTGTTTTTT
d_gene: NA
abundance: NA
v_gene: TRBV11-2
j_gene: TRBJ1-4

CDR3aa: CASSLRWGPGDTQYF
CDR3nt: TGTGCCAGTAGCTTAAGATGGGGGCCAGGAGATACGCAGTATTTT
d_gene: NA
abundance: few
v_gene: TRBV7-9
j_gene: TRBJ2-3

CDR3aa: CSARETGVGYTF
CDR3nt: TGCAGTGCTAGAGAGACAGGGGTTGGCTACACCTTC
d_gene: TRBD1
abundance: NA
v_gene: TRBV20-1
j_gene: TRBJ1-2

CDR3aa: CASTSGANVLTF
CDR3nt: TGTGCCAGTACCTCTGGGGCCAACGTCCTGACTTTC
d_gene: NA
abundance: NA
v_gene: TRBV19
j_gene: TRBJ2-6

CDR3aa: CSVGTGDQPQHF
CDR3nt: TGCAGCGTTGGGACAGGCGATCAGCCCCAGCATTTT
d_gene: TRBD1
abundance: many
v_gene: TRBV29-1
j_gene: TRBJ1-5

CDR3aa: CASEGLVYEQYF
CDR3nt: TGTGCCAGCGAGGGACTAGTCTACGAGCAGTACTTC
d_gene: TRBD2
abundance: NA
v_gene: TRBV6-1
j_gene: TRBJ2-7

CDR3aa: CASSATGNTEALF
CDR3nt: TGTGCCAGCAGCGCTACTGGGAACACCGAAGCTTTATTT
d_gene: NA
abundance: NA
v_gene: TRBV7-3
j_gene: TRBJ1-1

CDR3aa: CSAEIADTIYF
CDR3nt: TGCAGCGCCGAGATAGCAGACACTATATATTTT
d_gene: NA
abundance: NA
v_gene: TRBV29-1
j_gene: TRBJ1-3

CDR3aa: CSAATLREYTEAFF
CDR3nt: TGCAGTGCGGCTACCCTCAGGGAATACACTGAAGCTTTCTTT
d_gene: NA
abundance: NA
v_gene: TRBV20-1
j_gene: TRBJ1-1

CDR3aa: CVSSDPTRDRGFGEQFF
CDR3nt: TGTGTCAGCAGCGACCCCACCCGGGACAGGGGGTTTGGCGAGCAGTTCTTC
d_gene: TRBD1
abundance: NA
v_gene: TRBV11-2
j_gene: TRBJ2-1

CDR3aa: CASGLVTFVTGGGDEQFF
CDR3nt: TGTGCTAGTGGTTTGGTAACTTTCGTCACAGGGGGCGGGGATGAGCAGTTCTTC
d_gene: TRBD1
abundance: many
v_gene: TRBV12-5
j_gene: TRBJ2-1

CDR3aa: CASSQGQGNQPQHF
CDR3nt: TGTGCCAGCAGCCAAGGACAGGGGAATCAGCCCCAGCATTTT
d_gene: TRBD1
abundance: many
v_gene: TRBV4-2
j_gene: TRBJ1-5

CDR3aa: CASSVPRGDKQFF
CDR3nt: TGTGCCAGCAGCGTGCCGCGGGGCGACAAGCAGTTCTTC
d_gene: NA
abundance: NA
v_gene: TRBV11-2
j_gene: TRBJ2-1

CDR3aa: CTSSPEVSGELFF
CDR3nt: TGTACCAGCAGCCCAGAAGTGAGCGGGGAACTGTTTTTT
d_gene: TRBD2
abundance: NA
v_gene: TRBV7-9
j_gene: TRBJ2-2

CDR3aa: CASSSTLGSVRESDITDTQYF
CDR3nt: TGTGCCAGCAGCTCTACCCTCGGTAGCGTGAGGGAAAGCGACATCACAGATACGCAGTATTTT
d_gene: NA
abundance: NA
v_gene: TRBV11-2
j_gene: TRBJ2-3

CDR3aa: CSVEEVGAASGANIMTF
CDR3nt: TGCAGCGTTGAAGAGGTCGGCGCAGCATCTGGGGCCAACATCATGACTTTC
d_gene: NA
abundance: NA
v_gene: TRBV29-1
j_gene: TRBJ2-6

CDR3aa: CSARSRVDVGAFF
CDR3nt: TGCAGTGCTAGGAGCAGGGTGGATGTGGGAGCTTTCTTT
d_gene: NA
abundance: NA
v_gene: TRBV20-1
j_gene: TRBJ1-1

CDR3aa: CASSLELAEETRYF
CDR3nt: TGCGCCAGCAGCTTGGAACTAGCGGAAGAGACCCGGTACTTC
d_gene: TRBD2
abundance: NA
v_gene: TRBV5-1
j_gene: TRBJ2-5

CDR3aa: CASCLDGNNEQFF
CDR3nt: TGTGCAAGCTGCTTAGACGGAAACAATGAGCAGTTCTTT
d_gene: NA
abundance: once
v_gene: TRBV11-1
j_gene: TRBJ2-1

CDR3aa: CASNLGAAYNEEFF
CDR3nt: TGTGCCAGCAACTTAGGTGCGGCTTACAATGAGGAGTTCTTC
d_gene: NA
abundance: NA
v_gene: TRBV11-3
j_gene: TRBJ2-1

CDR3aa: CASSEVQAGWKFF
CDR3nt: TGTGCCAGCAGTGAAGTGCAAGCGGGATGGAAATTCTTC
d_gene: TRBD2
abundance: many
v_gene: TRBV6-1
j_gene: TRBJ2-1

CDR3aa: CATLLAGAAGDTQYF
CDR3nt: TGTGCCACCCTACTAGCGGGTGCCGCGGGAGATACGCAGTATTTT
d_gene: TRBD2
abundance: NA
v_gene: TRBV28
j_gene: TRBJ2-3

CDR3aa: CSARDGNKGLPEAFF
CDR3nt: TGCAGTGCTAGAGATGGCAACAAGGGCTTACCTGAAGCTTTCTTT
d_gene: NA
abundance: NA
v_gene: TRBV20-1
j_gene: TRBJ1-1

CDR3aa: CAIRGWGNQPQHF
CDR3nt: TGTGCCATCAGGGGATGGGGCAATCAGCCCCAGCATTTT
d_gene: NA
abundance: NA
v_gene: TRBV10-3
j_gene: TRBJ1-5

CDR3aa: CATSLGRTYTDTQYF
CDR3nt: TGTGCCACCAGCCTGGGGAGAACTTACACAGATACGCAGTATTTT
d_gene: NA
abundance: NA
v_gene: TRBV11-2
j_gene: TRBJ2-3

CDR3aa: CSARRTGGLGETQYF
CDR3nt: TGCAGCGCGAGAAGGACAGGGGGTTTAGGGGAGACCCAGTACTTC
d_gene: TRBD1
abundance: many
v_gene: TRBV29-1
j_gene: TRBJ2-5

CDR3aa: CSAGGLPQDEQYF
CDR3nt: TGCAGCGCTGGGGGACTGCCCCAGGACGAGCAGTACTTC
d_gene: NA
abundance: many
v_gene: TRBV29-1
j_gene: TRBJ2-7

CDR3aa: CVSGSPLGDETQYF
CDR3nt: TGTGTCAGCGGCTCACCTCTAGGCGACGAGACCCAGTACTTC
d_gene: NA
abundance: NA
v_gene: TRBV11-2
j_gene: TRBJ2-5

CDR3aa: CASLTSGITDTQYF
CDR3nt: TGTGCCAGCCTGACTAGCGGAATCACAGATACGCAGTATTTT
d_gene: TRBD2
abundance: NA
v_gene: TRBV2
j_gene: TRBJ2-3

CDR3aa: CSAREPGGSYNEQFF
CDR3nt: TGCAGTGCTCGCGAGCCGGGGGGGTCCTACAATGAGCAGTTCTTC
d_gene: TRBD2
abundance: NA
v_gene: TRBV20-1
j_gene: TRBJ2-1

CDR3aa: CASSLKGRLYEQYF
CDR3nt: TGTGCCAGCAGTTTAAAGGGCAGGCTCTACGAGCAGTACTTC
d_gene: NA
abundance: NA
v_gene: TRBV28
j_gene: TRBJ2-7

CDR3aa: CASSQEGTASGANVLTF
CDR3nt: TGTGCCAGCAGCCAAGAGGGTACGGCCTCTGGGGCCAACGTCCTGACTTTC
d_gene: NA
abundance: many
v_gene: TRBV4-2
j_gene: TRBJ2-6

CDR3aa: CASSFNRGGGFF
CDR3nt: TGTGCCAGCAGTTTTAACAGGGGCGGGGGGTTCTTC
d_gene: NA
abundance: many
v_gene: TRBV12-3/TRBV12-4
j_gene: TRBJ2-1

CDR3aa: CANSKGNEAFF
CDR3nt: TGCGCCAACAGCAAGGGGAATGAAGCTTTCTTT
d_gene: NA
abundance: NA
v_gene: TRBV4-1
j_gene: TRBJ1-1

CDR3aa: CSVHSGGTTTQYF
CDR3nt: TGCAGCGTCCACAGCGGAGGCACAACTACGCAGTATTTT
d_gene: NA
abundance: NA
v_gene: TRBV29-1
j_gene: TRBJ2-3

CDR3aa: CASTKGGLVTYTQYF
CDR3nt: TGTGCCAGCACCAAGGGGGGCCTCGTCACATATACGCAGTATTTT
d_gene: NA
abundance: NA
v_gene: TRBV6-2/TRBV6-3
j_gene: TRBJ2-3

CDR3aa: CANSVIMNSEAFF
CDR3nt: TGTGCCAACAGCGTAATCATGAACAGTGAAGCTTTCTTT
d_gene: NA
abundance: NA
v_gene: TRBV11-3
j_gene: TRBJ1-1

CDR3aa: CASSNNRGRRVEETQYF
CDR3nt: TGTGCCAGCAGTAATAACCGGGGCCGCAGGGTTGAAGAGACCCAGTACTTC
d_gene: NA
abundance: many
v_gene: TRBV6-1
j_gene: TRBJ2-5

CDR3aa: CASTPGGEGYEQYF
CDR3nt: TGTGCCAGCACCCCTGGGGGGGAGGGCTACGAGCAGTACTTC
d_gene: TRBD2
abundance: few
v_gene: TRBV28
j_gene: TRBJ2-7

CDR3aa: CASSLRTSGNNEQFF
CDR3nt: TGTGCCAGCAGTTTACGGACTAGCGGTAACAATGAGCAGTTCTTC
d_gene: TRBD2
abundance: few
v_gene: TRBV12-3/TRBV12-4
j_gene: TRBJ2-1

CDR3aa: CASSEGGYSTDMPYF
CDR3nt: TGTGCAAGCAGCGAGGGGGGGTATAGCACAGATATGCCGTATTTT
d_gene: NA
abundance: NA
v_gene: TRBV6-1
j_gene: TRBJ2-3

CDR3aa: CSAQGRLNTGELFF
CDR3nt: TGCAGCGCCCAAGGGCGTCTGAACACCGGGGAGCTGTTTTTT
d_gene: NA
abundance: NA
v_gene: TRBV29-1
j_gene: TRBJ2-2

CDR3aa: CAIREGYEKLFF
CDR3nt: TGTGCCATCAGAGAGGGCTATGAAAAACTGTTTTTT
d_gene: NA
abundance: NA
v_gene: TRBV10-3
j_gene: TRBJ1-4

CDR3aa: CASSPWGWVETQYF
CDR3nt: TGTGCCAGCAGTCCCTGGGGGTGGGTGGAGACCCAGTACTTC
d_gene: NA
abundance: NA
v_gene: TRBV12-3/TRBV12-4
j_gene: TRBJ2-5

CDR3aa: CASSLPGQGVSGTNVLTF
CDR3nt: TGTGCCAGCAGTTTACCGGGACAGGGTGTGTCTGGGACCAACGTCCTGACTTTC
d_gene: TRBD1
abundance: NA
v_gene: TRBV11-2
j_gene: TRBJ2-6

CDR3aa: CASSLRQGDGELFF
CDR3nt: TGTGCCAGCAGCCTCCGACAGGGCGACGGGGAGCTGTTTTTT
d_gene: TRBD1
abundance: many
v_gene: TRBV11-2
j_gene: TRBJ2-2

CDR3aa: CASSFLREGAFF
CDR3nt: TGTGCCAGCAGCTTTTTAAGGGAAGGAGCTTTCTTT
d_gene: NA
abundance: NA
v_gene: TRBV5-6
j_gene: TRBJ1-1

CDR3aa: CAIAVGTGVNEKLFF
CDR3nt: TGTGCCATCGCTGTCGGGACAGGGGTTAATGAAAAACTGTTTTTT
d_gene: TRBD1
abundance: NA
v_gene: TRBV10-3
j_gene: TRBJ1-4

CDR3aa: CAISYQGGGETQYF
CDR3nt: TGTGCCATCAGCTACCAGGGGGGGGGAGAGACCCAGTACTTC
d_gene: NA
abundance: NA
v_gene: TRBV11-2
j_gene: TRBJ2-5